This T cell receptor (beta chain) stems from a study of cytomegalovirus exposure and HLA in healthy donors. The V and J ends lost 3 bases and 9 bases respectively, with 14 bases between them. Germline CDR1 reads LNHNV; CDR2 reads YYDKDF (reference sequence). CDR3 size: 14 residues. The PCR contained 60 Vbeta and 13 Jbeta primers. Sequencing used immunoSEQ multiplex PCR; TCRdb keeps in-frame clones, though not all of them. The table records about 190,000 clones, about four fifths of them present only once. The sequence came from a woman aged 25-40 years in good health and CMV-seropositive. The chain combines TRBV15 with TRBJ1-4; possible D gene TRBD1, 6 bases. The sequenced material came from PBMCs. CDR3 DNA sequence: TGTGCCACCAGCAGGGAGGACAGCTATAAAAAACTGTTTTTT. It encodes CATSREDSYKKLFF.